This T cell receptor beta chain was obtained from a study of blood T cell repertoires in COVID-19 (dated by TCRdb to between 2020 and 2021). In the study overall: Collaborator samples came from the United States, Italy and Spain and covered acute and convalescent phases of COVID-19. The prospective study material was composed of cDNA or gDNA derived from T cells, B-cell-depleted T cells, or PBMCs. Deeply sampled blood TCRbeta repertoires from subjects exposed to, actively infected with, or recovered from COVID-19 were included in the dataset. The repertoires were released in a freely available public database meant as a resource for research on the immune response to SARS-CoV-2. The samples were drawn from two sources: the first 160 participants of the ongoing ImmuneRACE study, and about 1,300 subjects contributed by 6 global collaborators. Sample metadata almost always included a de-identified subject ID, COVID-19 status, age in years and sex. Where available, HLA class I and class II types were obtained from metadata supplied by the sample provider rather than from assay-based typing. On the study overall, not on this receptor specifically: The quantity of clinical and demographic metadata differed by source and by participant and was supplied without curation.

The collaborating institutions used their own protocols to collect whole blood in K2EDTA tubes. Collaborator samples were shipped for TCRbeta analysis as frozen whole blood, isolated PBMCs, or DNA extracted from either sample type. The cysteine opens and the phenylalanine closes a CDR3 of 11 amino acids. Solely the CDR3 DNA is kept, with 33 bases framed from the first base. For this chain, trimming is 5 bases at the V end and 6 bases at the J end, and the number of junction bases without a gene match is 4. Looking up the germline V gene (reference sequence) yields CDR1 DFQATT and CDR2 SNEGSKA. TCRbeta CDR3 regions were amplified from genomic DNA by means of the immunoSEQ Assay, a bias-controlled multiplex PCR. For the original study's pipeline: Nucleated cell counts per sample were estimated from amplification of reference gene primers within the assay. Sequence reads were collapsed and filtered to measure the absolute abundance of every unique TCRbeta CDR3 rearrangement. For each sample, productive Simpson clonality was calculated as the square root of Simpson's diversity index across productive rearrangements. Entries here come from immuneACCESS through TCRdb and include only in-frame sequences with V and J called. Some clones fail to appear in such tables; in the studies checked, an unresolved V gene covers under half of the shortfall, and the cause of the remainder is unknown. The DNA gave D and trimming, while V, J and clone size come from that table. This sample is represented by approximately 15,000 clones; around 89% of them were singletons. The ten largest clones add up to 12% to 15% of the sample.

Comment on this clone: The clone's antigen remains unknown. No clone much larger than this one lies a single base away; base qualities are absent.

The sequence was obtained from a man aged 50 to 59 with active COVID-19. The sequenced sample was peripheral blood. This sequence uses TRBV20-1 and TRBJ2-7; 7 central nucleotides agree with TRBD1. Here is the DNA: TGCAGTGCTCGACAGGGTACCGAGCAGTACTTC. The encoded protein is CSARQGTEQYF.